The clone carrying this T cell receptor (beta chain) came up a few times. Its antigen is as yet unknown. Unfractionated whole blood yielded total RNA. From germline, CDR1 is SGHRS and CDR2 YFSETQ. Germline trimming cut 3 bases from V and 6 bases from J; bases unmatched to any gene: 12. The CDR3 totals 16 residues. This sample stems from a study of human T cells and chemical hapten exposure. Study in general: Variation in per-sample TCR yields came mainly from small pooled library volume differences. Notes on the study in general: No alteration of TCRs above 1 in 1000 frequency was seen with DPC sensitization.

Library preparation tagged each individual cDNA molecule with a unique molecular identifier. The authors' processing: Sample-level TCR yields exhibited a median of around 100,000, with a range of roughly 20,000 to 750,000. In TCRdb, the 5' RACE reads were re-called with MiXCR into one record per CDR3 protein. The V and J calls follow TCRdb's processing rather than the paper's. Of roughly 110,000 distinct CDR3 sequences listed, around 20% were seen once; the top ten hold around 2.7%. The sequence derives from a human donor in good health. The chain recombines TRBV5-1 with TRBJ2-5; 9 positions match TRBD2. CDR3 bases: TGCGCCAGCAGCTGGGGGGTAGCGGGAGCCGGCAAGACCCAGTACTTC. This gives the protein CASSWGVAGAGKTQYF.